These T cell receptor beta chains were read from a single sample in a study of immune characterization of retroperitoneal liposarcoma. TCRdb ran MiXCR on the PCR reads and lists one entry per CDR3 protein. The profile shows approximately 7,100 distinct CDR3 sequences, 25% to 30% of them singletons. The sequencing input was blood. The receptors shown here come from a male donor with retroperitoneal liposarcoma. Both conserved end residues are trimmed from each CDR3.

v_call: TRBV27
j_call: TRBJ1-2
cdr3_aa: ASSLGGFGYT

v_call: TRBV7-2
j_call: TRBJ2-5
cdr3_aa: ASSLSGWSETQY

v_call: TRBV7-2
j_call: TRBJ2-4
cdr3_aa: ASSLGILAKNIQY

v_call: TRBV27
j_call: TRBJ2-1
cdr3_aa: ASSPWTSGASNEQF

v_call: TRBV27
j_call: TRBJ2-3
cdr3_aa: ASSLSRLADTQY

v_call: TRBV6-1
j_call: TRBJ1-1
cdr3_aa: ASNRANRNTEAF

v_call: TRBV7-6
j_call: -
cdr3_aa: ASSSKGTSGGYQETQY

v_call: TRBV4-3
j_call: TRBJ2-4
cdr3_aa: ASSPLGQAVQGPA

v_call: TRBV6-5
j_call: TRBJ2-4
cdr3_aa: ASSINRGRGKNIQY

v_call: TRBV7-6
j_call: TRBJ1-4
cdr3_aa: ASRRLVNEKLF

v_call: TRBV6-1
j_call: TRBJ1-6
cdr3_aa: ASRRSGNSPLH

v_call: TRBV30
j_call: TRBJ2-1
cdr3_aa: AWMVDSYNEQF

v_call: TRBV10-2
j_call: -
cdr3_aa: ASSEPGQGRETQY

v_call: TRBV6-2/TRBV6-3
j_call: -
cdr3_aa: ASSGGLAGIYEQY

v_call: TRBV6-6
j_call: TRBJ1-4
cdr3_aa: ASSYFRGGWEKLF

v_call: TRBV6-1
j_call: TRBJ2-2
cdr3_aa: ASSPVSGELF

v_call: TRBV6-2/TRBV6-3
j_call: TRBJ2-1
cdr3_aa: ASSSTGKITGSSYNEQF

v_call: TRBV3-1
j_call: TRBJ2-1
cdr3_aa: ASSPTSGSYNEQF

v_call: TRBV7-2
j_call: TRBJ2-3
cdr3_aa: ASSLVQGAVDTQY

v_call: TRBV5-1
j_call: TRBJ2-2
cdr3_aa: ASSSASGTNTGELF

v_call: TRBV12-3/TRBV12-4
j_call: TRBJ2-1
cdr3_aa: ASIKTGTSGRDEQF

v_call: TRBV11-2
j_call: -
cdr3_aa: ASSLGRSETQY

v_call: TRBV28
j_call: TRBJ1-3
cdr3_aa: ASRFPNSGNTIY